These T cell receptor beta chains were read from a single sample in a study of blood T cell repertoires in COVID-19. Assay: immunoSEQ multiplex PCR; the TCRdb copy retains only in-frame clones and omits some. The sample consists of some 230,000 clones, around 80% of them appearing once. Sequenced input: peripheral blood. These receptors came from an older woman who had recovered from COVID-19. Both conserved end residues are part of each CDR3. A D gene is named only where the DNA matches it firmly. The listing skips clone size in some rows; elsewhere it reads once, few, many or a size class.

CDR3aa: CASRPDADYGHTF; CDR3nt: TGTGCCAGCAGACCCGATGCCGACTATGGCCACACCTTC; abundance: .; j_gene: TRBJ1-2; d_gene: .; v_gene: TRBV5-4
CDR3aa: CASSSGTSGGPALGTQYF; CDR3nt: TGTGCCAGCAGCTCCGGGACTAGCGGGGGGCCCGCACTGGGGACCCAGTACTTC; abundance: .; j_gene: TRBJ2-5; d_gene: TRBD2; v_gene: TRBV4-2
CDR3aa: CASSLDRMAAFF; CDR3nt: TGTGCCAGCAGCCTGGACAGGATGGCAGCTTTCTTT; abundance: .; j_gene: TRBJ1-1; d_gene: TRBD1; v_gene: TRBV7-2
CDR3aa: CASSSTGGLNEQYF; CDR3nt: TGTGCCAGCAGTTCCACAGGGGGTCTCAACGAGCAGTACTTC; abundance: .; j_gene: TRBJ2-7; d_gene: TRBD1; v_gene: TRBV27
CDR3aa: CASSPRGARESPLHF; CDR3nt: TGCGCCAGCAGCCCACGGGGGGCGCGGGAATCACCCCTCCACTTT; abundance: once; j_gene: TRBJ1-6; d_gene: .; v_gene: TRBV5-1
CDR3aa: CASSQQPGNTGELFF; CDR3nt: TGTGCCAGCAGCCAGCAACCGGGGAACACCGGGGAGCTGTTTTTT; abundance: .; j_gene: TRBJ2-2; d_gene: .; v_gene: TRBV16
CDR3aa: CASSLLGTGSTEAFF; CDR3nt: TGTGCCAGCAGCTTGTTAGGGACAGGGAGCACTGAAGCTTTCTTT; abundance: .; j_gene: TRBJ1-1; d_gene: TRBD1; v_gene: TRBV5-5
CDR3aa: CASTAGGAGYGYTF; CDR3nt: TGTGCCAGCACCGCAGGGGGCGCGGGCTATGGCTACACCTTC; abundance: .; j_gene: TRBJ1-2; d_gene: TRBD1; v_gene: TRBV6-5
CDR3aa: CASRGDQETQYF; CDR3nt: TGTGCCAGTCGGGGGGACCAAGAGACCCAGTACTTC; abundance: once; j_gene: TRBJ2-5; d_gene: TRBD2; v_gene: TRBV28
CDR3aa: CASSIGTGVSQPQHF; CDR3nt: TGTGCCAGCAGCATCGGGACAGGGGTGAGTCAGCCCCAGCATTTT; abundance: .; j_gene: TRBJ1-5; d_gene: TRBD1; v_gene: TRBV7-8
CDR3aa: CATTRSGAGNTIYF; CDR3nt: TGCGCCACCACCCGGTCAGGGGCCGGAAACACCATATATTTT; abundance: .; j_gene: TRBJ1-3; d_gene: .; v_gene: TRBV5-1
CDR3aa: CASSLAGDTGELFF; CDR3nt: TGTGCCAGCAGCTTGGCCGGGGACACCGGGGAGCTGTTTTTT; abundance: once; j_gene: TRBJ2-2; d_gene: .; v_gene: TRBV5-5
CDR3aa: CASSYLARYNEQFF; CDR3nt: TGTGCCAGCAGTTACTTGGCTAGGTACAATGAGCAGTTCTTC; abundance: few; j_gene: TRBJ2-1; d_gene: .; v_gene: TRBV6-2/TRBV6-3
CDR3aa: CATSRDRGFSNQPQHF; CDR3nt: TGTGCCACCAGCCGGGACAGGGGGTTTAGCAATCAGCCCCAGCATTTT; abundance: .; j_gene: TRBJ1-5; d_gene: TRBD1; v_gene: TRBV15
CDR3aa: CASSQDSGGGQETQYF; CDR3nt: TGCGCCAGCAGCCAAGATTCGGGCGGGGGCCAAGAGACCCAGTACTTC; abundance: .; j_gene: TRBJ2-5; d_gene: TRBD2; v_gene: TRBV4-3
CDR3aa: CASSQDTGGWALYTF; CDR3nt: TGTGCCAGCAGCCAAGATACAGGCGGCTGGGCTCTCTACACCTTC; abundance: .; j_gene: TRBJ1-2; d_gene: .; v_gene: TRBV4-2
CDR3aa: CASSPFRVEGYTF; CDR3nt: TGTGCCAGCAGTCCATTTCGAGTTGAAGGCTACACCTTC; abundance: .; j_gene: TRBJ1-2; d_gene: .; v_gene: TRBV12-3/TRBV12-4
CDR3aa: CSVDGSGGAGTEAFF; CDR3nt: TGCAGCGTTGATGGGTCAGGGGGCGCAGGCACTGAAGCTTTCTTT; abundance: .; j_gene: TRBJ1-1; d_gene: TRBD1; v_gene: TRBV29-1
CDR3aa: CASSLAIAGVGETQYF; CDR3nt: TGTGCCAGCAGCTTGGCAATAGCGGGGGTAGGAGAGACCCAGTACTTC; abundance: .; j_gene: TRBJ2-5; d_gene: TRBD2; v_gene: TRBV5-4
CDR3aa: CASSLSSAGGQETQYF; CDR3nt: TGTGCCAGCAGCTTAAGCAGCGCGGGGGGCCAAGAGACCCAGTACTTC; abundance: once; j_gene: TRBJ2-5; d_gene: TRBD2; v_gene: TRBV11-2
CDR3aa: CASSYDSNSYNEQFF; CDR3nt: TGTGCCAGCAGTTACGACAGCAACTCCTACAATGAGCAGTTCTTC; abundance: .; j_gene: TRBJ2-1; d_gene: .; v_gene: TRBV6-5
CDR3aa: CASSSGSGANVLTF; CDR3nt: TGTGCTAGCAGCTCGGGTTCTGGGGCCAACGTCCTGACTTTC; abundance: few; j_gene: TRBJ2-6; d_gene: .; v_gene: TRBV7-7
CDR3aa: CASSLRQMRNTEAFF; CDR3nt: TGTGCCAGCAGCTTAAGACAGATGCGGAACACTGAAGCTTTCTTT; abundance: .; j_gene: TRBJ1-1; d_gene: .; v_gene: TRBV7-2
CDR3aa: CASSLLGAAEAFF; CDR3nt: TGTGCCAGCAGCCTGTTGGGGGCCGCTGAAGCTTTCTTT; abundance: few; j_gene: TRBJ1-1; d_gene: .; v_gene: TRBV5-4
CDR3aa: CASSDEGGASDTQYF; CDR3nt: TGTGCCAGCAGTGATGAAGGGGGGGCTTCAGATACGCAGTATTTT; abundance: .; j_gene: TRBJ2-3; d_gene: .; v_gene: TRBV2
CDR3aa: CASSQQRGRTDTQYF; CDR3nt: TGTGCCAGCAGCCAACAGCGTGGGAGGACAGATACGCAGTATTTT; abundance: .; j_gene: TRBJ2-3; d_gene: .; v_gene: TRBV14
CDR3aa: CASSISRSNTEAFF; CDR3nt: TGTGCCAGTAGTATCTCCAGATCCAACACTGAAGCTTTCTTT; abundance: .; j_gene: TRBJ1-1; d_gene: .; v_gene: TRBV19
CDR3aa: CASTPGTGNEQYF; CDR3nt: TGTGCCAGTACCCCCGGGACAGGGAACGAGCAGTACTTC; abundance: .; j_gene: TRBJ2-7; d_gene: TRBD1; v_gene: TRBV19